This T cell receptor beta chain was profiled in a study of T cells in Graves' hyperthyroidism and ophthalmopathy. Study conclusions and caveats: Most clonotypes that expanded in the thyroid above 0.001 also showed up in blood.

Diagnoses were established using clinical symptoms, serum thyroxine and TRAb, thyroid ultrasound and orbital computed tomography. The TCR beta CDR3 regions underwent amplification using RNA transcripts as the source. The primer set for the first-round RT-PCR of the TCR CDR3 was HTBI. Each CDR3 protein gets one entry after TCRdb re-called the multiplex PCR reads with MiXCR. The data hold some 600,000 distinct CDR3 sequences, with approximately 15% observed a single time. This clonotype was counted many times. The antigen is undetermined. This CDR3 is built from 12 residues. Trimming took off 8 bases at V and 2 bases at J, with 9 bases between the two ends. Per germline, CDR1 SNHLY and CDR2 FYNNEI.

The chain carries TRBV2 and TRBJ1-1, with D unclear. This sequence was found in a woman between 25 and 40 years old with Graves' hyperthyroidism that later progressed to Graves' ophthalmopathy. The sequencing sample was made of blood. Here the CDR3 reads CASPIGNTEAFF. CDR3 nucleotides: TGTGCCAGCCCAATTGGAAACACTGAAGCTTTCTTT.